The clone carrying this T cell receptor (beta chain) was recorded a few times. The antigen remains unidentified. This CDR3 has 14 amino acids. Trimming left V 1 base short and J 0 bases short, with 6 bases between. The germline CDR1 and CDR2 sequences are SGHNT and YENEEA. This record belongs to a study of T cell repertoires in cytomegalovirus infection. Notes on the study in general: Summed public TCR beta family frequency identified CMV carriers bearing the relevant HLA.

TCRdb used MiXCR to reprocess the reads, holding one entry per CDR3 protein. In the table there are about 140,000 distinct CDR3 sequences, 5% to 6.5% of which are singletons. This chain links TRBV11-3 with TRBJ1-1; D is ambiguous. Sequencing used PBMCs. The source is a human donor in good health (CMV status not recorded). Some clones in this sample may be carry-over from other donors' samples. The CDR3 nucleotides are TGTGCCAGCAGCTTAGGCCGGATGAACACTGAAGCTTTCTTT. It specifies CASSLGRMNTEAFF.